This passage covers 22 T cell receptor beta chains from one sample sequenced in a study of T cells in tuberculosis. This sample's time point: new active TB diagnosis, blood taken before or within 7 days of starting treatment. The protocol was immunoSEQ multiplex PCR, while the TCRdb copy is restricted to in-frame clones and leaves out a portion. The sample consists of approximately 49,000 clones, over 90% of them appearing once. Sequencing was performed on PBMCs, taken at tuberculosis diagnosis. The receptors were gathered from an adult with tuberculosis.

The chain joins TRBV16 to TRBJ2-7, with TRBD1 identical over 9 bases. This CDR3 contains 20 residues. The junction had 19 bases not matched to a gene; V was cut back by 2 bases and J by 2 bases. Germline V lookup: CDR1 KGHSY, CDR2 FQNENV. CDR3 region: CASSQTLWGSRDRVPYEQYF. In DNA, the CDR3 is TGTGCCAGCAGCCAAACGCTCTGGGGGAGCCGGGACAGGGTTCCCTACGAGCAGTACTTC.

V usage is TRBV5-1 and J usage is TRBJ2-1; D is unclear. The length of the CDR3 is 14 residues. V was clipped by 0 bases and J by 6 bases, with 10 bases between them. Germline loops: CDR1 SGHRS, CDR2 YFSETQ. Here the CDR3 reads CASSLAGSANEQFF. The CDR3, as DNA: TGCGCCAGCAGCTTGGCAGGCTCCGCCAATGAGCAGTTCTTC.

This sequence joins TRBV20-1 and TRBJ2-1; the match to TRBD2 covers 11 bases. The CDR3 extends over 11 amino acids. CDR1 is DFQATT and CDR2 is SNEGSKA in the germline V gene (reference sequence). V was clipped by 3 bases and J by 15 bases; unmatched bases: 4. The CDR3 loop is CSARTSGTPFF. The DNA for the CDR3 is TGCAGTGCTAGGACTAGCGGGACGCCGTTCTTC.

The chain employs TRBV5-1 and TRBJ2-3; 11 bases fit TRBD2. Per germline, CDR1 SGHRS and CDR2 YFSETQ. V lost 0 bases to trimming and J lost 0 bases; unmatched junction nucleotides: 3. The CDR3 is 17 amino acids. The CDR3 is CASSLVGTSGSTDTQYF. CDR3 nucleotides: TGCGCCAGCAGCTTGGTGGGGACTAGCGGAAGCACAGATACGCAGTATTTT.

V is TRBV7-2 and J is TRBJ2-3, with a possible D match to TRBD1 (6 bases). V lost 4 bases, J lost 6 bases, and 11 bases lay in between. There are 13 residues in the CDR3. Germline CDR1 reads SGHTA; CDR2 reads FQGNSA. The CDR3, as DNA: TGTGCCAGCAGCTCGCCAGGGGTGGATACGCAGTATTTT. This gives the protein CASSSPGVDTQYF.

The genes are TRBV7-9 and TRBJ2-3, with D perhaps TRBD2 (6 bases). CDR1 is SEHNR, CDR2 FQNEAQ, per germline (reference sequence). Trimming took off 8 bases at V and 1 base at J, with 10 bases between the two ends. This CDR3 comprises 13 residues. The CDR3 reads CASSQRGTDTQYF. DNA for the CDR3: TGTGCCAGCTCCCAGCGGGGCACAGATACGCAGTATTTT.

This clone has just one count. The chain employs TRBV7-6 and TRBJ1-1, with 9 bases aligning to TRBD1. Germline V gene data show CDR1 as SGHVS and CDR2 as FNYEAQ. The junction had 2 bases not matched to a gene; V was cut back by 5 bases and J by 1 base. This CDR3 has 14 amino acids. The CDR3 DNA reads as TGTGCCAGCAGCCTGGGACAGGGGAACACTGAAGCTTTCTTT. It specifies CASSLGQGNTEAFF.

The sample holds one count of this clone. V and J are TRBV19 and TRBJ1-1, with a tentative D call TRBD1 (6 bases). Germline V gene lookup returns CDR1 LNHDA and CDR2 SQIVND (reference sequence). CDR3 length: 13 residues. The germline V and J ends were trimmed by 7 bases and 11 bases, with 20 bases remaining between them. For the CDR3, the DNA is TGTGCCAGTATGGGAATTGACAGGTTGGTTGCTTTCTTT. Protein: CASMGIDRLVAFF. Supplemented by reference TRBV19 and TRBJ1-1, the full variable domain reads DGGITQSPKYLFRKEGQNVTLSCEQNLNHDAMYWYRQDPGQGLRLIYYSQIVNDFQKGDIAEGYSVSREKKESFPLTVTSAQKNPTAFYLCASMGIDRLVAFFGQGTRLTVV.

V and J are TRBV19 and TRBJ1-2; 11 bases are shared with TRBD1. This CDR3 is 13 amino acids long. The V gene end was trimmed by 6 bases and the J gene end by 6 bases; junction bases not matched to a gene: 3. Germline V gene lookup returns CDR1 LNHDA and CDR2 SQIVND (reference sequence). CDR3 in amino acids: CASRDRGQHGYTF. CDR3 sequence (DNA): TGTGCCAGTAGGGACAGGGGGCAACATGGCTACACCTTC.

The chain carries TRBV18 and TRBJ2-3, with 10 bases that match TRBD1. The CDR3 length is 14 residues. The V and J ends lost 3 bases and 6 bases, in that order; junction bases with no gene match: 3. The germline V gene encodes CDR1 KGHSH and CDR2 LQKENI. CDR3 residues: CASSPRQGADTQYF. The CDR3 DNA sequence: TGTGCCAGCTCACCCCGACAGGGGGCGGATACGCAGTATTTT. Variable domain in full (rest from reference TRBV18 and TRBJ2-3): NAGVMQNPRHLVRRRGQEARLRCSPMKGHSHVYWYRQLPEEGLKFMVYLQKENIIDESGMPKERFSAEFPKEGPSILRIQQVVRGDSAAYFCASSPRQGADTQYFGPGTRLTVL.

V usage is TRBV2 and J usage is TRBJ2-1; D perhaps matches TRBD2 (5 bases). V gave up 4 bases and J gave up 14 bases, with 24 bases separating them. The germline gives CDR1 SNHLY, CDR2 FYNNEI. This CDR3 is 15 amino acids long. CDR3 bases: TGTGCCAGCAGTGCTGACTATCCACGGACTGCCGTGGAGTTCTTC. Protein sequence: CASSADYPRTAVEFF.

The chain links TRBV9 to TRBJ1-6; tentative D call: TRBD1 (6 bases). The V end was cut by 0 bases, the J end by 7 bases, with 8 bases between. Germline V lookup: CDR1 SGDLS, CDR2 YYNGEE. The CDR3 length is 14 residues. In DNA, the CDR3 is TGTGCCAGCAGCGTAGCAGGGGTCAATTCACCCCTCCACTTT. It translates to CASSVAGVNSPLHF.

The gene calls are TRBV4-3 and TRBJ1-1; D not resolved. The ends were cut back, 4 bases at V and 0 bases at J, with 12 bases in the middle. This CDR3 contains 15 residues. CDR1 is LGHNA, CDR2 YSLEER, per germline. CDR3 sequence: CASSRSGAMNTEAFF. CDR3 sequence (DNA): TGCGCCAGCAGCCGGTCGGGAGCCATGAACACTGAAGCTTTCTTT.

This clone occurred once. The V call is TRBV6-5, the J call TRBJ2-7; D remains unclear. The CDR3 totals 15 residues. The germline gives CDR1 MNHEY, CDR2 SVGAGI. The V end was cut by 6 bases, the J end by 2 bases, with 17 bases between. CDR3 amino acids: CASSPHGKQAYEQYF. As DNA, the CDR3 is TGTGCCAGCAGCCCTCATGGTAAACAAGCCTACGAGCAGTACTTC.

This chain connects TRBV5-1 to TRBJ2-1, with 11 bases matching TRBD1. The CDR3 extends over 14 amino acids. Germline V lookup: CDR1 SGHRS, CDR2 YFSETQ. V trimming: 4 bases; J trimming: 8 bases; junction bases outside the gene matches: 5. DNA of the CDR3: TGCGCCAGCAGCACGGGACAGGGGGTCGATGAGCAGTTCTTC. It encodes CASSTGQGVDEQFF.

This chain joins TRBV29-1 and TRBJ1-1, with D unresolved. V shed 7 bases and J shed 0 bases, with 12 bases lying between them. Germline V gene lookup returns CDR1 SQVTM and CDR2 ANQGSEA. CDR3 length equals 13 residues. CDR3 sequence: CSAGENMNTEAFF. The CDR3 DNA is TGCAGCGCTGGGGAGAACATGAACACTGAAGCTTTCTTT. Combining the CDR3 with reference TRBV29-1 and TRBJ1-1 gives the whole variable domain SAVISQKPSRDICQRGTSLTIQCQVDSQVTMMFWYRQQPGQSLTLIATANQGSEATYESGFVIDKFPISRPNLTFSTLTVSNMSPEDSSIYLCSAGENMNTEAFFGQGTRLTVV.

This clone occurred once. V is TRBV7-2 and J is TRBJ2-7; TRBD1 matches at 8 bases. CDR1 and CDR2 from the germline V gene are SGHTA and FQGNSA. J lost 6 bases, V lost 5 bases, and 12 bases had no gene match. The CDR3 is 15 amino acids. The chain's CDR3 is CASSALGGTGIEQYF. CDR3 in DNA: TGTGCCAGCAGCGCGTTGGGTGGGACAGGCATCGAGCAGTACTTC.

In DNA, the CDR3 is TGTGCCAGCAGCTCGCGCCGACTAGCGGGGCCCCCCACAGATACGCAGTATTTT. This translates into CASSSRRLAGPPTDTQYF. The chain carries TRBV11-2 and TRBJ2-3; 11 nucleotides line up with TRBD2. The CDR3 has 18 amino acids. The V and J ends lost 4 bases and 2 bases, in that order; junction bases with no gene match: 11. Per germline, CDR1 SGHAT and CDR2 FQNNGV.

The chain joins TRBV7-9 to TRBJ1-1, with 7 bases identical to TRBD1. The CDR3 spans 15 residues. Trimming removed 1 base from V and 1 base from J; junction bases left unmatched: 3. Per germline, CDR1 SEHNR and CDR2 FQNEAQ (reference sequence). CDR3 nucleotides: TGTGCCAGCAGCTTAGGGGGGACAGCGAACACTGAAGCTTTCTTT. Its translation: CASSLGGTANTEAFF.

The chain couples TRBV18 to TRBJ1-1; possible D gene TRBD1, 6 bases. This CDR3 has 13 amino acids. Germline CDR1 reads KGHSH; CDR2 reads LQKENI. V shed 6 bases and J shed 1 base, with 9 bases lying between them. CDR3 sequence reads: CASSGQQNTEAFF. CDR3 bases: TGTGCCAGCTCCGGACAGCAGAACACTGAAGCTTTCTTT.

This clone was seen more than once but under ten times. This chain links TRBV28 with TRBJ1-2, with D possibly being TRBD1 (5 bases). Germline assignment: CDR1 MDHEN and CDR2 SYDVKM. The CDR3 is 14 amino acids. V lost 5 bases and J 4 bases, leaving 14 bases between the germline ends. The DNA for the CDR3 is TGTGCCAGCAGTCAAACGGGGGGAGGCTATGGCTACACCTTC. Protein: CASSQTGGGYGYTF.

This chain links TRBV11-2 with TRBJ2-4, with 7 bases lining up with TRBD1. The CDR3 spans 14 residues. Germline-derived CDR1 and CDR2 are SGHAT and FQNNGV. J lost 7 bases, V lost 5 bases, and 8 bases had no gene match. DNA of the CDR3: TGTGCCAGCAGCCGACCTCTGGACAGGAACATTCAGTACTTC. This encodes CASSRPLDRNIQYF.